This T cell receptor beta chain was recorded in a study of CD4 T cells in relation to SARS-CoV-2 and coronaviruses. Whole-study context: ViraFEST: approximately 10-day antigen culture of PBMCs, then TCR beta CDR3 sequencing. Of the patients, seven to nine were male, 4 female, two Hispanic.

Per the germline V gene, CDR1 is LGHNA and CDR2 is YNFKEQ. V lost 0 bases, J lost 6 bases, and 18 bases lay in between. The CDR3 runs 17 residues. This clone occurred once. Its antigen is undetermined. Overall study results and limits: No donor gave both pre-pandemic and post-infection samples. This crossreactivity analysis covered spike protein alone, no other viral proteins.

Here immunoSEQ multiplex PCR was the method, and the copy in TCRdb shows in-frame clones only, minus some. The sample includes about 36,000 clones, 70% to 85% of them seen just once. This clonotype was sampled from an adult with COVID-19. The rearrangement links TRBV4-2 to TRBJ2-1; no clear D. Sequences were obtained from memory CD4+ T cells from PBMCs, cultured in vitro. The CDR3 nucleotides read TGTGCCAGCAGCCAAGAACCTTGGCGGAGAGGTGGCAATGAGCAGTTCTTC. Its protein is CASSQEPWRRGGNEQFF.